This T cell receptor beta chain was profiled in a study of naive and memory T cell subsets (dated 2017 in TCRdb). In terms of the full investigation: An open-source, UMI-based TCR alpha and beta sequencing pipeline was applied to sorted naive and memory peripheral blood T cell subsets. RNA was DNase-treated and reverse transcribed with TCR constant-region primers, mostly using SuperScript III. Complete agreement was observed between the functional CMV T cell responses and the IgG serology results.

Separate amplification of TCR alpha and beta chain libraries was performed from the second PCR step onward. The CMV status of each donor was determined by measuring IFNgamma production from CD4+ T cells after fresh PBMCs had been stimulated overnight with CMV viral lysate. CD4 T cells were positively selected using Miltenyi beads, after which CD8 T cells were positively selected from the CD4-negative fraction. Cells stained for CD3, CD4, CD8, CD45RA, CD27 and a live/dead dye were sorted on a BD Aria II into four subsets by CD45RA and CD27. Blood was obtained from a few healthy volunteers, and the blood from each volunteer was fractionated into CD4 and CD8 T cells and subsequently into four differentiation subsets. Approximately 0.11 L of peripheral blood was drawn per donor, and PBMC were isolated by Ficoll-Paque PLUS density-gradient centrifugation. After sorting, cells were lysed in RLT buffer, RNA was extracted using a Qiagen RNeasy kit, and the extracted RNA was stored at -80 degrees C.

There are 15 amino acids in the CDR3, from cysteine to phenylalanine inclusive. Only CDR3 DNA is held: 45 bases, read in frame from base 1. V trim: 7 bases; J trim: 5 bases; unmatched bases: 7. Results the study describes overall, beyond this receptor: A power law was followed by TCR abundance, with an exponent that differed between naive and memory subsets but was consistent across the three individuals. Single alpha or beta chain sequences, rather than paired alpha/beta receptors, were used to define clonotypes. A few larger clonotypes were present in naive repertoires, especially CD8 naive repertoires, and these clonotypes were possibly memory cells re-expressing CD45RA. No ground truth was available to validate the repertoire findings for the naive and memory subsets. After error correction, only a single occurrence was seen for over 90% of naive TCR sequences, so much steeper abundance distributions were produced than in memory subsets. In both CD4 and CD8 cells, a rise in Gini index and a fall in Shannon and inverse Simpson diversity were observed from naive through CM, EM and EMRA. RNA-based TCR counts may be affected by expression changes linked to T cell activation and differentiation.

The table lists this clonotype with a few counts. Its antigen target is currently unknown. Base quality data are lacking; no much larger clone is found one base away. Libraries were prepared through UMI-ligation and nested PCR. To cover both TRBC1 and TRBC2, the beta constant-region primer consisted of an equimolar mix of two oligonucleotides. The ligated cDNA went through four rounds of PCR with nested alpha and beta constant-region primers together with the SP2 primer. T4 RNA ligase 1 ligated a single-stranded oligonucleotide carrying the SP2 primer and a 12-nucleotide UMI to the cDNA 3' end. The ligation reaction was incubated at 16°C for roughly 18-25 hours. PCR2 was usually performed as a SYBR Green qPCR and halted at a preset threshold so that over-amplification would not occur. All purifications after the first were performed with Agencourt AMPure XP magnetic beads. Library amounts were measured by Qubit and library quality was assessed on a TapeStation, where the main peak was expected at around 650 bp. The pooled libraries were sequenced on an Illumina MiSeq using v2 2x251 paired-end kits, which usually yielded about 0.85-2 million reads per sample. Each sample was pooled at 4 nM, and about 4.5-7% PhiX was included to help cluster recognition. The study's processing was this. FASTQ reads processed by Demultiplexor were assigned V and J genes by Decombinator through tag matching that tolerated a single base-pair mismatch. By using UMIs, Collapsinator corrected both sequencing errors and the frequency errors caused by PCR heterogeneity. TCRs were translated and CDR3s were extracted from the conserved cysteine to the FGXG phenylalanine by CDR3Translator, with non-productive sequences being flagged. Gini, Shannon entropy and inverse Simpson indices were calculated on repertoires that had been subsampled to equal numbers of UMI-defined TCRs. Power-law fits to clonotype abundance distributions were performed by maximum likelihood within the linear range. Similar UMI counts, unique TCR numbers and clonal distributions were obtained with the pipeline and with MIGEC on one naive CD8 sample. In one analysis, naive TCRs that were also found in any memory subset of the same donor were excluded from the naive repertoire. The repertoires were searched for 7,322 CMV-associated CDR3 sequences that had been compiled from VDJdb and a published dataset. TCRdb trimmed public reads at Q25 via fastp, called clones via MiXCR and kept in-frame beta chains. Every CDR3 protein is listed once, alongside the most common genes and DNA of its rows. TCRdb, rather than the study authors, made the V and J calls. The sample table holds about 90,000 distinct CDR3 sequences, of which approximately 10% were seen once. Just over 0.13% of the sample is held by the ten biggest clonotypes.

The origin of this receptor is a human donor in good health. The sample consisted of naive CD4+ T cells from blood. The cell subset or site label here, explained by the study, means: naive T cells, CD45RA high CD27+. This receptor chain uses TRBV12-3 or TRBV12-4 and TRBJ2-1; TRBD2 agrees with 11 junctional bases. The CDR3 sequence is CASTLGLAENNEQFF. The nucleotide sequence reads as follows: TGTGCCAGCACCCTGGGACTAGCGGAGAACAATGAGCAGTTCTTC.